The 18 T cell receptor beta chains listed next were all sequenced from one sample in a study of PD-1 and CTLA-4 blockade in melanoma. Libraries were prepared by immunoSEQ multiplex PCR; TCRdb keeps only in-frame clonotypes and omits some of them. The data show 25,000 to 35,000 clones, roughly 89% seen once. Sequenced here: CD8+ T cells from peripheral blood, sampled before anti-PD-1 treatment. These receptors were collected from a human donor with melanoma.

This clone appeared once. The gene calls are TRBV6-1 and TRBJ2-2, with D hard to call. V was trimmed by 0 bases and J by 4 bases, leaving 12 bases between them. CDR3 length: 16 residues. Germline CDR1 and CDR2: MNHNS and SASEGT. The CDR3 DNA reads TGTGCCAGCAGTGAAGCTGTAAGGGTTGGCACCGGGGAGCTGTTTTTT. Its translation is CASSEAVRVGTGELFF.

Here the CDR3 reads CASSGRTSGEWETQYF. The CDR3 bases are TGTGCCAGCAGTGGCCGGACTAGCGGGGAATGGGAGACCCAGTACTTC. This chain links TRBV2 with TRBJ2-5; 12 positions match TRBD2. This CDR3 comprises 16 residues. With V trimmed by 4 bases and J by 5 bases, 8 bases remained unmatched. CDR1 is SNHLY and CDR2 is FYNNEI in the germline V gene.

This rearrangement joins TRBV4-1 to TRBJ2-5; D gene unclear. The length of the CDR3 is 13 residues. V was clipped by 0 bases and J by 5 bases, with 7 bases between them. Germline V gives CDR1 MGHRA, CDR2 YSYEKL. The CDR3 DNA reads TGCGCCAGCAGCCAAGATCTTCGGGAGACCCAGTACTTC. Translating gives CASSQDLRETQYF.

The chain employs TRBV6-5 and TRBJ1-4; the D is unclear. V was trimmed by 6 bases and J by 2 bases, leaving 13 bases between them. The length of the CDR3 is 15 residues. CDR1 is MNHEY, CDR2 SVGAGI, per germline. The CDR3 DNA reads TGTGCCAGCAGGGACGCGCGAGCCACTAATGAAAAACTGTTTTTT. As protein: CASRDARATNEKLFF.

CDR3 amino acids: CASSILGSGTEAFF. Here the CDR3 DNA reads TGTGCCAGTAGTATTCTCGGGAGTGGGACTGAAGCTTTCTTT. The V gene is TRBV19, the J gene TRBJ1-1, with D hard to call. The CDR3 length is 14 residues. V shed 3 bases and J shed 5 bases, with 13 bases lying between them. The germline CDR1 and CDR2 sequences are LNHDA and SQIVND (reference sequence).

The genes are TRBV27 and TRBJ1-1; 10 nucleotides match TRBD1. The junction had 7 bases not matched to a gene; V was cut back by 8 bases and J by 1 base. The CDR3 is 15 residues long. From germline, CDR1 is MNHEY and CDR2 SMNVEV (reference sequence). The CDR3 coding sequence is TGTGCCAGCCGGGACAGGGGTGAGTGGAACACTGAAGCTTTCTTT. Its protein is CASRDRGEWNTEAFF.

The chain uses TRBV6-1 and TRBJ1-4; D not certain. Trimming took off 3 bases at V and 2 bases at J, with 7 bases between the two ends. Germline CDR1 reads MNHNS; CDR2 reads SASEGT. This CDR3 spans 14 amino acids. The CDR3 region is CASSEAITNEKLFF. CDR3 nucleotide sequence: TGTGCCAGCAGTGAGGCGATTACTAATGAAAAACTGTTTTTT.

The rearrangement joins TRBV11-2 to TRBJ1-1; tentative D call: TRBD1 (6 bases). Germline V lookup: CDR1 SGHAT, CDR2 FQNNGV. V was pared by 7 bases and J by 4 bases, with 10 bases between. There are 12 residues in the CDR3. CDR3 sequence: CASIRRGTEAFF. CDR3 sequence (DNA): TGTGCCAGCATACGCAGGGGCACTGAAGCTTTCTTT.

The rearrangement joins TRBV28 to TRBJ2-1, with D uncertain. V lost 5 bases to trimming and J lost 5 bases, with 10 bases between them. The germline CDR1 and CDR2 sequences are MDHEN and SYDVKM. CDR3 length equals 13 residues. CDR3 in amino acids: CASSPGPNNEQFF. The CDR3 coding sequence is TGTGCCAGCAGTCCAGGACCGAACAATGAGCAGTTCTTC.

This clone was recorded only once. The chain uses TRBV4-1 and TRBJ2-1; D not certain. This CDR3 spans 15 amino acids. The germline V gene has CDR1 MGHRA and CDR2 YSYEKL. Between the trimmed V and J ends, which lost 3 bases and 0 bases, there was a span of 9 bases. CDR3 loop: CASSHKYSSYNEQFF. CDR3 nucleotides: TGCGCCAGCAGCCATAAATACAGCTCCTACAATGAGCAGTTCTTC.

The chain combines TRBV5-8 with TRBJ2-1, with D perhaps TRBD1 (5 bases). CDR1 is SGHTS and CDR2 is YDEGEE in the germline V gene. V shed 3 bases and J shed 10 bases, with 17 bases lying between them. The length of the CDR3 is 14 residues. CDR3 protein: CASSWMGQDGEQFF. DNA of the CDR3: TGTGCCAGCAGCTGGATGGGGCAGGATGGGGAGCAGTTCTTC.

The chain links TRBV10-3 to TRBJ2-1; 8 nucleotides match TRBD1. V shed 2 bases and J 7 bases; nucleotides not matched to a gene: 4. Germline values: CDR1 ENHRY, CDR2 SYGVKD. The CDR3 consists of 14 residues. CDR3 sequence: CAISEADRVNEQFF. DNA of the CDR3: TGTGCCATCAGTGAGGCGGACAGGGTGAATGAGCAGTTCTTC.

The CDR3: CASSQEGAGSQPQHF. The CDR3 nucleotides read TGTGCCAGCAGCCAAGAAGGGGCAGGTTCTCAGCCCCAGCATTTT. The chain recombines TRBV4-2 with TRBJ1-5; a possible D gene is TRBD1 (5 bases). The CDR3 extends over 15 amino acids. Germline CDR1 is LGHNA and CDR2 is YNFKEQ. Trimming cost V 0 bases and J 6 bases, with 12 bases left between them.

V is TRBV4-1 and J is TRBJ2-1, with TRBD2 matching over 9 bases. V shed 0 bases and J 5 bases; nucleotides not matched to a gene: 2. Germline assignment: CDR1 MGHRA and CDR2 YSYEKL. This CDR3 region has 15 residues. CDR3 amino acids: CASSQDSGSHNEQFF. In DNA, the CDR3 is TGCGCCAGCAGCCAAGATAGCGGGAGTCACAATGAGCAGTTCTTC.

This chain connects TRBV15 to TRBJ2-1; D might be TRBD1 (6 bases). The germline V gene has CDR1 LNHNV and CDR2 YYDKDF (reference sequence). The CDR3 is 15 amino acids. Trimming took off 3 bases at V and 8 bases at J, with 17 bases between the two ends. The CDR3 spells CATSSYQGPLDEQFF. The CDR3 coding sequence is TGTGCCACCAGCAGTTACCAGGGGCCTCTCGATGAGCAGTTCTTC.

The chain couples TRBV7-8 to TRBJ2-3; D is uncertain. Trimming pared 3 bases from V and 4 bases from J, leaving 11 bases between. This CDR3 spans 14 amino acids. CDR1 and CDR2 from the germline V gene are SGHVS and FQNEAQ. CDR3 in amino acids: CASSLTTGPDTQYF. The CDR3 DNA reads TGTGCCAGCAGCTTGACAACGGGCCCAGATACGCAGTATTTT.

The CDR3 DNA reads as TGTGCCAGCAGTTTATCGTGGAACACTGAAGCTTTCTTT. It yields the protein CASSLSWNTEAFF. The chain recombines TRBV27 with TRBJ1-1; D remains unclear. Germline V lookup: CDR1 MNHEY, CDR2 SMNVEV (reference sequence). This CDR3 is 13 amino acids long. The germline V and J ends were trimmed by 0 bases and 1 base, with 3 bases remaining between them.

This clone was detected only once. This chain links TRBV4-1 with TRBJ1-4; D unresolved. The length of the CDR3 is 15 residues. With 2 bases removed from V and 5 bases from J, the gap between germline ends came to 12 bases. Germline V CDR1 and CDR2: MGHRA, YSYEKL. The CDR3 nucleotides read TGCGCCAGCAGCCAACTTACAGCGGCAAATGAAAAACTGTTTTTT. The encoded protein is CASSQLTAANEKLFF.